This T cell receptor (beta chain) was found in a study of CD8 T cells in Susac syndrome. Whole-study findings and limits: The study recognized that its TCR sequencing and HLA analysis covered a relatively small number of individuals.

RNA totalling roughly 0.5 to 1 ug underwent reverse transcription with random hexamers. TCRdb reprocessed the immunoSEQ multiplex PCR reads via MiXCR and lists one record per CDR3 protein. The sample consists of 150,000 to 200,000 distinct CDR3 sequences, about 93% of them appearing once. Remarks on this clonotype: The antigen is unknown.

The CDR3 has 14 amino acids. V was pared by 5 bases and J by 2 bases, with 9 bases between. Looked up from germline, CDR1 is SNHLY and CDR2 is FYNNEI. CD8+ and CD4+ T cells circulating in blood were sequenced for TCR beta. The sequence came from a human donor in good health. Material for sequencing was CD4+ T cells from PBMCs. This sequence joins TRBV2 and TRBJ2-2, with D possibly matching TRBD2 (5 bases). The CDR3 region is CASSFWTNTGELFF. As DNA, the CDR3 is TGTGCCAGCAGTTTCTGGACTAACACCGGGGAGCTGTTTTTT.